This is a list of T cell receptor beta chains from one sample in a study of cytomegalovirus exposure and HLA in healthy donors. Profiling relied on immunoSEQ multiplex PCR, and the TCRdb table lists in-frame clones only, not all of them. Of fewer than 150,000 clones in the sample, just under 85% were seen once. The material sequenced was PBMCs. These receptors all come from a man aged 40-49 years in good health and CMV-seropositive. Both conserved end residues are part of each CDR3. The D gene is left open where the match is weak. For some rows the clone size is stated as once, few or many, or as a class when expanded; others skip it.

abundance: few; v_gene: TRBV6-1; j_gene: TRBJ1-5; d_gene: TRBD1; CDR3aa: CASSEAIFGTGNQPQHF; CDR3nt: TGTGCCAGCAGTGAAGCAATTTTCGGGACAGGGAATCAGCCCCAGCATTTT
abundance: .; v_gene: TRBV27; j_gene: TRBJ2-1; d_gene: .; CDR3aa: CASSLWLATYNEQFF; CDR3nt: TGTGCCAGCAGTTTATGGCTAGCGACGTACAATGAGCAGTTCTTC
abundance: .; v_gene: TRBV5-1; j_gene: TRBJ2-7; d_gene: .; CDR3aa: CASSRLSYEQYF; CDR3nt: TGCGCCAGCAGCCGTCTCTCCTACGAGCAGTACTTC
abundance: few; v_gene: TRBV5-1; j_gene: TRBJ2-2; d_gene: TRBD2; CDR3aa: CASSGLAGVPGSGELFF; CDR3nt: TGCGCCAGCAGTGGGCTAGCGGGAGTCCCAGGGTCCGGGGAGCTGTTTTTT
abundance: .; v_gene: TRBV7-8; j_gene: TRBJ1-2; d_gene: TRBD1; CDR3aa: CASSLAGQGNGYTF; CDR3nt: TGTGCCAGCAGCTTAGCAGGACAGGGGAATGGCTACACCTTC
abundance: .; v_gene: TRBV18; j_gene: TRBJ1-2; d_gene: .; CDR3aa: CASSGTGTKQNPANYGYTF; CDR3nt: TGTGCCAGCTCGGGCACCGGGACAAAACAGAACCCAGCTAACTATGGCTACACCTTC
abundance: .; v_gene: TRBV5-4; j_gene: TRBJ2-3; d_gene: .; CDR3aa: CASSQDYSSTDTQYF; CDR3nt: TGTGCCAGCAGTCAGGACTACTCTAGCACAGATACGCAGTATTTT
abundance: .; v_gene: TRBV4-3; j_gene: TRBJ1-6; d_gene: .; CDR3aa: CASSQVLGGPLHF; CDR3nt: TGCGCCAGCAGCCAAGTCTTAGGAGGACCCCTCCACTTT
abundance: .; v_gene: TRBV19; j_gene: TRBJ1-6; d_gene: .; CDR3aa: CASSNDGTRYNSPLHF; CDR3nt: TGTGCCAGTAGTAACGACGGGACAAGATATAATTCACCCCTCCACTTT
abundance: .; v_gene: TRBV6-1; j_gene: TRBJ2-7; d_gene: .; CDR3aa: CASSERSRGGKQYF; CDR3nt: TGTGCCAGCAGTGAAAGGAGTAGGGGCGGGAAGCAGTACTTC
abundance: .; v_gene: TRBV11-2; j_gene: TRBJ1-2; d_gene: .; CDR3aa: CASSYGNGFSPYGYTF; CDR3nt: TGTGCCAGCAGCTACGGGAATGGTTTTAGCCCCTATGGCTACACCTTC
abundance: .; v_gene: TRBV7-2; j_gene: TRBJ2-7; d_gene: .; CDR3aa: CASSLGRPTSYEQYF; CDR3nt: TGTGCCAGCAGCTTGGGCCGACCTACCTCCTACGAGCAGTACTTC
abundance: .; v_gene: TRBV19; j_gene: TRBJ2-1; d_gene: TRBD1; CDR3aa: CASSSGTGINEQFF; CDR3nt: TGTGCCAGTAGTTCCGGGACAGGGATTAATGAGCAGTTCTTC
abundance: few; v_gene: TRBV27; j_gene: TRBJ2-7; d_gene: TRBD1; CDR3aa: CASSKTGAGEQYF; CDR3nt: TGTGCCAGCAGTAAGACAGGGGCTGGCGAGCAGTACTTC
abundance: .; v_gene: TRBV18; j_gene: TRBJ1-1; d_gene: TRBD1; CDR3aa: CAGQGYTEAFF; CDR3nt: TGTGCTGGACAGGGGTACACTGAAGCTTTCTTT
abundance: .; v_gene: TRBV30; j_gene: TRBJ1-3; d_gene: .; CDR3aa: CAVNRDSGNTIYF; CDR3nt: TGTGCCGTAAACCGAGACTCTGGAAACACCATATATTTT
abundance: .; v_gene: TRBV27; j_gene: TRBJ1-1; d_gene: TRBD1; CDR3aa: CASSIQGDTEAFF; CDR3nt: TGTGCCAGCAGTATACAGGGGGACACTGAAGCTTTCTTT
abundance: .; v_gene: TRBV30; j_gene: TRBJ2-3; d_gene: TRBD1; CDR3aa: CAWTGTGLFCRQYF; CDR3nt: TGTGCCTGGACCGGGACAGGGCTCTTCTGTAGGCAGTATTTT
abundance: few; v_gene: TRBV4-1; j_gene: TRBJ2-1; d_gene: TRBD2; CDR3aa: CASSQDRWTSGTNEQFF; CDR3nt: TGCGCCAGCAGCCAAGATCGGTGGACTAGCGGGACCAATGAGCAGTTCTTC
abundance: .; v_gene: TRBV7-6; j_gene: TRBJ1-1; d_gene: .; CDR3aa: CASSAGGEAFF; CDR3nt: TGTGCCAGCAGCGCGGGTGGTGAAGCTTTCTTT
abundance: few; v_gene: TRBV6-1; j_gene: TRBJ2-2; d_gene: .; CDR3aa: CASSEAWRETNTGELFF; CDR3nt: TGTGCCAGCAGTGAAGCGTGGCGGGAAACGAACACCGGGGAGCTGTTTTTT
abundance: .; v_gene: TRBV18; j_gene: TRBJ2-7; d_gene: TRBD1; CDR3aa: CASSPSRDRANNEQYF; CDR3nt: TGTGCCAGCTCGCCCTCCCGGGACAGGGCGAATAACGAGCAGTACTTC